This passage covers 23 T cell receptor beta chains from one sample sequenced in a study of CD8+ T cells in alopecia areata. RNA extraction was followed by reverse transcription into cDNA, which acted as the sequencing template. Repertoires were generated with immunoSEQ multiplex PCR, while TCRdb's copy carries only in-frame clones and drops some. The sample holds around 140,000 clones; approximately 50% are singletons and the top ten take 0.99%. The source material was CD4+ T cells sorted from blood, sampled at week 0. These receptors all stem from a human donor with alopecia areata.

This chain links TRBV10-1 with TRBJ2-6, with a weak D call TRBD1 (5 bases). The CDR3 covers 13 residues. The germline V gene has CDR1 WNHNN and CDR2 SYGVQD (reference sequence). V was clipped by 3 bases and J by 8 bases, with 8 bases between them. This chain's CDR3 is CASSDGASNVLTF. In nucleotides, the CDR3 is TGCGCCAGCAGTGATGGGGCGTCCAACGTCCTGACTTTC.

This clone was observed a few times. J is TRBJ1-2 and V is TRBV30; maybe TRBD1 (6 bases). The V gene lost 4 bases and the J gene lost 1 base, with 13 bases spanning the gap. The CDR3 has 14 residues. The germline V gene has CDR1 GTSNPN and CDR2 SVGIG (reference sequence). The CDR3 coding sequence is TGTGCCTGGAATTTACAGGGTGATAACTATGGCTACACCTTC. It translates to CAWNLQGDNYGYTF. The full variable domain, rest sourced from reference TRBV30 and TRBJ1-2, is SQTIHQWPATLVQPVGSPLSLECTVEGTSNPNLYWYRQAAGRGLQLLFYSVGIGQISSEVPQNLSASRPQDRQFILSSKKLLLSDSGFYLCAWNLQGDNYGYTFGSGTRLTVV.

J is TRBJ1-1 and V is TRBV30; D remains unclear. The V gene's germline CDR1 is GTSNPN and CDR2 SVGIG (reference sequence). Trimming shortened V by 3 bases and J by 11 bases, and 19 bases separated the two germline ends. The CDR3 has 13 residues. The CDR3 spells CAWSEDRLTRAFF. The CDR3, as DNA: TGTGCCTGGAGCGAGGACCGGCTTACGCGTGCTTTCTTT. The whole variable domain, remainder taken from reference TRBV30 and TRBJ1-1, is SQTIHQWPATLVQPVGSPLSLECTVEGTSNPNLYWYRQAAGRGLQLLFYSVGIGQISSEVPQNLSASRPQDRQFILSSKKLLLSDSGFYLCAWSEDRLTRAFFGQGTRLTVV.

V and J are TRBV29-1 and TRBJ2-5; 8 positions agree with TRBD1. CDR1 and CDR2 (germline): SQVTM, ANQGSEA. CDR3 length: 13 amino acids. Losses at the gene ends were 3 bases for V and 2 bases for J; bases not matched to a gene: 2. Here the CDR3 DNA reads TGCAGCGTTGAGGACAGGGTTCAAGAGACCCAGTACTTC. Protein sequence: CSVEDRVQETQYF.

V gene TRBV7-6 combines with J gene TRBJ2-1; 11 bases fit TRBD2. This CDR3 is built from 20 residues. Germline V lookup: CDR1 SGHVS, CDR2 FNYEAQ. After removal of 4 bases from V and 2 bases from J, the junction contained 16 bases not matched to a gene. CDR3 loop: CASSSQGGTSGAMPYNEQFF. The CDR3 DNA sequence: TGTGCCAGCAGCTCACAGGGGGGGACTAGCGGCGCCATGCCCTACAATGAGCAGTTCTTC.

This clone has a handful of counts. The chain carries TRBV25-1 and TRBJ2-7; 8 nucleotides match TRBD1. This CDR3 spans 15 amino acids. CDR1 is MGHDK, CDR2 SYGVNS, per germline. With 8 bases clipped from V and 5 bases from J, the junction kept 14 bases outside the gene matches. Here the CDR3 reads CASGGDWTGFHEQYF. CDR3 bases: TGTGCCAGCGGGGGAGATTGGACAGGGTTTCACGAGCAGTACTTC.

The V and J genes are TRBV5-1 and TRBJ2-7; D is unclear. This CDR3 contains 15 residues. Germline V lookup: CDR1 SGHRS, CDR2 YFSETQ. V was trimmed by 0 bases and J by 0 bases, leaving 10 bases between them. The CDR3 region is CASSLALSPSYEQYF. CDR3 nucleotides: TGCGCCAGCAGCTTGGCCCTGTCACCCTCCTACGAGCAGTACTTC. Based on the CDR3 plus reference TRBV5-1 and TRBJ2-7, the full variable domain is KAGVTQTPRYLIKTRGQQVTLSCSPISGHRSVSWYQQTPGQGLQFLFEYFSETQRNKGNFPGRFSGRQFSNSRSEMNVSTLELGDSALYLCASSLALSPSYEQYFGPGTRLTVT.

This rearrangement joins TRBV29-1 to TRBJ2-4, with D maybe TRBD2 (6 bases). Trimming stripped 2 bases from V and 0 bases from J, with 17 bases between. From germline, CDR1 is SQVTM and CDR2 ANQGSEA. There are 17 residues in the CDR3. The CDR3 DNA reads TGCAGCGTTGAATCTTCCGGGACTGGAGTAGCCAAAAACATTCAGTACTTC. This sequence encodes CSVESSGTGVAKNIQYF.

Here the CDR3 DNA reads TGTGCCAGCAGCCAAGTCCACGCGGGACTAGCGGGAGGGTTTAGGACAGATACGCAGTATTTT. The encoded protein is CASSQVHAGLAGGFRTDTQYF. The chain is built from TRBV4-2 and TRBJ2-3; 16 nucleotides line up with TRBD2. J lost 3 bases, V lost 1 base, and 13 bases had no gene match. The CDR3 sequence is 21 residues long. Germline values: CDR1 LGHNA, CDR2 YNFKEQ.

This chain links TRBV2 with TRBJ1-5; D is undetermined. The germline V gene encodes CDR1 SNHLY and CDR2 FYNNEI. The germline V and J ends were trimmed by 4 bases and 4 bases, with 11 bases remaining between them. CDR3 length equals 14 residues. CDR3 in amino acids: CASSAIKENQPQHF. CDR3 DNA sequence: TGTGCCAGCAGTGCCATCAAGGAAAATCAGCCCCAGCATTTT.

This clone was seen a single time. The chain recombines TRBV9 with TRBJ2-1, with D tentatively TRBD2 (6 bases). Trimming removed 0 bases at V and 15 bases at J, with 19 bases between. The CDR3 runs 14 residues. Per germline, CDR1 SGDLS and CDR2 YYNGEE. The CDR3 DNA is TGTGCCAGCAGCGTAGCTACGGGACTTAGCGGTTTGTTCTTC. Translating it yields CASSVATGLSGLFF.

The genes are TRBV7-2 and TRBJ1-1, with a tentative D call TRBD1 (6 bases). V was shortened by 3 bases and J by 3 bases, with 11 bases between the two germline ends. This CDR3 spans 14 amino acids. Germline V CDR1 and CDR2: SGHTA, FQGNSA. The CDR3 coding sequence is TGTGCCAGCAGCTTTGGACAGCTCTACACTGAAGCTTTCTTT. This translates into CASSFGQLYTEAFF.

The J gene is TRBJ1-5, the V gene TRBV21-1. TRBV21-1 counts as a pseudogene. The CDR3 totals 11 residues. The DNA of the CDR3 is TGTGCCAGCAGCAAAGAACAGCCCCAGCATTTT. The encoded protein is CASSKEQPQHF.

This rearrangement joins TRBV14 to TRBJ1-1; D is undetermined. The CDR3 spans 13 residues. Germline loops: CDR1 SGHDN, CDR2 FVKESK. V was trimmed by 0 bases and J by 4 bases, leaving 6 bases between them. CDR3 DNA sequence: TGTGCCAGCAGCCAAGATCGAGCCACTGAAGCTTTCTTT. It encodes CASSQDRATEAFF.

This clone appeared once. This chain uses TRBV19 with TRBJ2-6, with D perhaps matching TRBD1 or TRBD2 (5 bases each). Germline CDR1 reads LNHDA; CDR2 reads SQIVND (reference sequence). The CDR3 has 13 amino acids. V lost 6 bases, J lost 4 bases, and 7 bases lay in between. CDR3 DNA: TGTGCCAGTAGCGAGGGGGGGGCCAACGTCCTGACTTTC. Translated, it gives CASSEGGANVLTF.

The V gene is TRBV6-1, the J gene TRBJ1-5, with TRBD1 as a possible D gene (5 bases). This CDR3 contains 11 residues. Germline V gene lookup returns CDR1 MNHNS and CDR2 SASEGT. This chain's CDR3 is CGVGRNQPQHF. CDR3 nucleotide sequence: TGTGGTGTGGGGCGCAATCAGCCCCAGCATTTT.

The CDR3 loop is CAWKRQGGLYNEQFF. CDR3 sequence (DNA): TGTGCCTGGAAGCGGCAGGGGGGTCTATACAATGAGCAGTTCTTC. The chain recombines TRBV30 with TRBJ2-1; perhaps TRBD1 as D (7 bases). Germline values: CDR1 GTSNPN, CDR2 SVGIG (reference sequence). The CDR3 is 15 residues long. V gave up 4 bases and J gave up 4 bases, with 17 bases separating them.

J is TRBJ2-3 and V is TRBV5-1, with a possible D match to TRBD1 (6 bases). V was cut by 4 bases and J by 0 bases, with 9 bases left in between. Germline V gives CDR1 SGHRS, CDR2 YFSETQ. The CDR3 runs to 14 residues. CDR3 nucleotide sequence: TGCGCCAGCAGCCCAGGGGATAGCACAGATACGCAGTATTTT. Protein product: CASSPGDSTDTQYF.

CDR3 coding DNA: TGTGCCAGCATCCGTCAGGAACGGGGTACGCAGTATTTT. Translation gives CASIRQERGTQYF. This sequence joins TRBV2 and TRBJ2-3; possibly TRBD2 for D (5 bases). V was clipped by 7 bases and J by 8 bases, with 16 bases between them. The germline V gene has CDR1 SNHLY and CDR2 FYNNEI. The CDR3 consists of 13 residues.

The chain joins TRBV6-5 to TRBJ2-2; 9 bases agree with TRBD2. Germline CDR1 and CDR2: MNHEY and SVGAGI. Trimming removed 5 bases from V and 7 bases from J; junction bases left unmatched: 5. The CDR3 contains 14 residues. The chain's CDR3 is CASSGGRAFGELFF. The CDR3 nucleotides are TGTGCCAGCAGTGGCGGGAGGGCCTTCGGGGAGCTGTTTTTT.

This clone has a handful of counts. The chain joins TRBV7-3 to TRBJ1-1; 8 nucleotides agree with TRBD1. Per germline, CDR1 SGHTA and CDR2 FQGTGA. The CDR3 is 13 amino acids. J gave up 11 bases and V 5 bases, and 10 bases lay outside the gene matches. CDR3 protein: CASSLRPTGEAFF. The CDR3 DNA reads as TGTGCCAGCAGCCTCAGGCCGACAGGGGAGGCTTTCTTT.

V and J are TRBV11-2 and TRBJ1-1; D uncertain. The CDR3 extends over 11 amino acids. The germline CDR1 and CDR2 sequences are SGHAT and FQNNGV. With 3 bases removed from V and 10 bases from J, the gap between germline ends came to 9 bases. The CDR3 loop is CASSLGVSAFF. The CDR3 DNA reads as TGTGCCAGCAGCTTGGGAGTCTCAGCTTTCTTT.

This chain links TRBV5-4 with TRBJ2-5, with 8 bases fitting TRBD1. Germline lookup yields CDR1 SGHNT and CDR2 YYREEE (reference sequence). V gave up 2 bases and J gave up 1 base; unmatched junction bases: 1. This CDR3 has 14 amino acids. CDR3 coding DNA: TGTGCCAGCAGCTTCGGACAGGGCCAAGAGACCCAGTACTTC. Protein: CASSFGQGQETQYF.